Below are 13 T cell receptor beta chains sequenced from a single sample in a study of blood T cell repertoires in COVID-19. Clones were sequenced by immunoSEQ multiplex PCR, and TCRdb holds only the in-frame ones, with some missing. The sample holds hundreds of thousands of clones, more than 70% seen once. The sequenced sample was PBMCs or T cells enriched from blood (not recorded which). The source is a woman between 40 and 55 years old with acute COVID-19.

The rearrangement links TRBV30 to TRBJ1-2; D not resolved. The CDR3 has 12 residues. CDR1 is GTSNPN, CDR2 SVGIG, per germline (reference sequence). Trimming shortened V by 0 bases and J by 8 bases, and 10 bases separated the two germline ends. The CDR3 nucleotides are TGTGCCTGGAGTGTACGGGCGGGGGGCTACACCTTC. Encoded protein: CAWSVRAGGYTF. Full variable domain (missing parts from reference TRBV30 and TRBJ1-2): SQTIHQWPATLVQPVGSPLSLECTVEGTSNPNLYWYRQAAGRGLQLLFYSVGIGQISSEVPQNLSASRPQDRQFILSSKKLLLSDSGFYLCAWSVRAGGYTFGSGTRLTVV.

The J gene is TRBJ1-6, the V gene TRBV3-1 (or the pseudogene TRBV3-2); no clear D. Germline V gene lookup returns CDR1 LGHDT and CDR2 YNNKEL (reference sequence). Trimming took off 3 bases at V and 8 bases at J, with 11 bases between the two ends. The CDR3 is made up of 14 amino acids. The CDR3 DNA follows: TGTGCCAGCAGCCATCGGTCCCGGGATTCACCCCTCCACTTT. Residues: CASSHRSRDSPLHF.

The chain recombines TRBV5-1 with TRBJ1-4; D is unresolved. The CDR3 spans 15 residues. Germline lookup yields CDR1 SGHRS and CDR2 YFSETQ. Trimming shortened V by 0 bases and J by 3 bases, and 9 bases separated the two germline ends. CDR3 bases: TGCGCCAGCAGCTTGGGGCCGGGATCTAATGAAAAACTGTTTTTT. Translation: CASSLGPGSNEKLFF.

The V gene is TRBV27, the J gene TRBJ1-4; 10 positions agree with TRBD1. Germline V CDR1 and CDR2: MNHEY, SMNVEV (reference sequence). The CDR3 runs to 15 residues. J was trimmed by 8 bases and V by 6 bases; bases with no gene match: 9. In DNA form, the CDR3 reads TGTGCCAGCAGGGATCCGGGACAGGGGCTGGAAAAACTGTTTTTT. Its translation: CASRDPGQGLEKLFF.

The J gene is TRBJ1-6, the V gene TRBV15; tentatively, D is TRBD1 (5 bases). V lost 3 bases, J lost 7 bases, and 16 bases lay in between. This CDR3 spans 16 amino acids. Germline values: CDR1 LNHNV, CDR2 YYDKDF (reference sequence). The CDR3 sequence is CATSSDPRVANSPLHF. The CDR3 DNA sequence: TGTGCCACCAGCAGTGATCCCAGGGTAGCAAATTCACCCCTCCACTTT.

This rearrangement joins TRBV10-1 to TRBJ2-3; 9 bases line up with TRBD1. CDR1 is WNHNN, CDR2 SYGVQD, per germline (reference sequence). CDR3 length: 14 residues. Trimming cost V 6 bases and J 10 bases; bases outside gene matches: 11. The CDR3 protein is CASSRDRVSGAQYF. CDR3 DNA: TGCGCCAGCAGCCGGGACAGGGTCTCAGGGGCGCAGTATTTT.

The V gene is TRBV9, the J gene TRBJ1-5; 9 bases map to TRBD1. V shed 0 bases, J shed 11 bases, and the junction held 6 bases outside the gene matches. The CDR3 spans 14 residues. Germline CDR1 SGDLS, CDR2 YYNGEE. In DNA form, the CDR3 reads TGTGCCAGCAGCGTAGGAGGGACAGGGTCGACCCAGCATTTT. This translates into CASSVGGTGSTQHF. Full variable domain (remainder filled in from reference TRBV9 and TRBJ1-5): DSGVTQTPKHLITATGQRVTLRCSPRSGDLSVYWYQQSLDQGLQFLIQYYNGEERAKGNILERFSAQQFPDLHSELNLSSLELGDSALYFCASSVGGTGSTQHFGDGTRLSIL.

Only a few counts were recorded for this clone. The CDR3 region is CASSSHRERMETQYF. CDR3 coding DNA: TGTGCCAGCAGTTCCCACCGGGAGAGGATGGAGACCCAGTACTTC. The genes are TRBV6-2 or TRBV6-3 and TRBJ2-5; maybe TRBD2 (6 bases). V lost 4 bases, J lost 5 bases, and 17 bases lay in between. This CDR3 spans 15 amino acids. From germline, CDR1 is MNHEY and CDR2 SVGEGT.

The genes are TRBV14 and TRBJ2-5, with TRBD2 matching over 7 bases. Trimming cost V 0 bases and J 5 bases; bases outside gene matches: 6. Germline CDR1 is SGHDN and CDR2 is FVKESK. The CDR3 loop spans 15 amino acids. The CDR3: CASSQDGRLTETQYF. The CDR3 bases are TGTGCCAGCAGCCAAGACGGGAGGCTCACGGAGACCCAGTACTTC.

This rearrangement joins TRBV18 to TRBJ2-3, with TRBD1 as a possible D gene (5 bases). Germline values: CDR1 KGHSH, CDR2 LQKENI. This CDR3 comprises 12 residues. V was pared by 5 bases and J by 8 bases, with 11 bases between. The CDR3 DNA is TGTGCCAGCTCAACCCAGGGTAGTACGCAGTATTTT. Residues: CASSTQGSTQYF.

V and J are TRBV5-8 and TRBJ1-4; possible D gene TRBD1, 6 bases. V was trimmed by 3 bases and J by 7 bases, leaving 16 bases between them. Per the germline V gene, CDR1 is SGHTS and CDR2 is YDEGEE. The length of the CDR3 is 15 residues. The CDR3 region has the DNA TGTGCCAGCAGCTCGGGAAACAGGGAAAGTGAAAAACTGTTTTTT. It is translated as CASSSGNRESEKLFF.

This chain connects TRBV14 to TRBJ1-6; 8 nucleotides line up with TRBD1. Unmatched junction bases numbered 9, after V lost 6 bases and J lost 5 bases. CDR3 size: 16 residues. Germline V gene data show CDR1 as SGHDN and CDR2 as FVKESK. The CDR3, as DNA: TGTGCCAGCAGACCCCGGACAGGGTCTGATAATTCACCCCTCCACTTT. Translation: CASRPRTGSDNSPLHF.

This clone was recorded once. V is TRBV5-1 and J is TRBJ2-3; D is possibly TRBD1 (5 bases). Germline-derived CDR1 and CDR2 are SGHRS and YFSETQ. V was trimmed by 0 bases and J by 1 base, leaving 21 bases between them. The CDR3 spans 19 residues. The CDR3 protein is CASSLAGRNRSPRTDTQYF. The CDR3 nucleotides are TGCGCCAGCAGCTTGGCAGGACGAAACAGGTCCCCTCGCACAGATACGCAGTATTTT. Combining the CDR3 with reference TRBV5-1 and TRBJ2-3 gives the whole variable domain KAGVTQTPRYLIKTRGQQVTLSCSPISGHRSVSWYQQTPGQGLQFLFEYFSETQRNKGNFPGRFSGRQFSNSRSEMNVSTLELGDSALYLCASSLAGRNRSPRTDTQYFGPGTRLTVL.